The 20 T cell receptor beta chains presented below share a single source sample, sequenced in a study of blood T cell repertoires in COVID-19. The data were produced by immunoSEQ multiplex PCR, yet TCRdb's version contains in-frame clones alone and is incomplete. The sample lists 200,000 to 300,000 clones; approximately 82% were seen once. Input material: peripheral blood. The receptor set was obtained from a woman of 80 years or more with acute or convalescent COVID-19.

The chain employs TRBV11-2 and TRBJ2-3; D is possibly TRBD1 (6 bases). There are 15 residues in the CDR3. Trimming shortened V by 2 bases and J by 2 bases, and 11 bases separated the two germline ends. Germline V gene data show CDR1 as SGHAT and CDR2 as FQNNGV. The CDR3 DNA reads TGTGCCAGCAGCTTACAGGGGCTCCTCACAGATACGCAGTATTTT. Protein sequence: CASSLQGLLTDTQYF.

This clone was seen a few times. The sample has other DNA sequences that encode this CDR3 too. The chain couples TRBV12-3 or TRBV12-4 to TRBJ1-1; tentatively, D is TRBD1 (5 bases). The CDR3 runs 13 residues. V lost 1 base and J 10 bases, leaving 13 bases between the germline ends. The CDR3 DNA reads as TGTGCCAGCAGTTTAGTCCAGGGAGGATTAGCTTTCTTT. It is translated as CASSLVQGGLAFF.

Only one count was recorded for this clone. The genes are TRBV18 and TRBJ1-3; 7 positions match TRBD1. With V trimmed by 7 bases and J by 1 base, 4 bases remained unmatched. This CDR3 has 14 residues. CDR1 KGHSH and CDR2 LQKENI come from the germline V gene. The CDR3 coding sequence is TGTGCCAGCTTACCGACAGGGTCTGGAAACACCATATATTTT. It is translated as CASLPTGSGNTIYF.

V usage is TRBV5-5 and J usage is TRBJ1-4; no reliable D call. The CDR3 totals 15 residues. Germline assignment: CDR1 SGHKS and CDR2 YYEKEE (reference sequence). Trimming shortened V by 0 bases and J by 0 bases, and 6 bases separated the two germline ends. CDR3 in DNA: TGTGCCAGCAGCTTGGTGCCGGCAACTAATGAAAAACTGTTTTTT. Translation gives CASSLVPATNEKLFF.

The chain carries TRBV2 and TRBJ2-7, with 8 nucleotides matching TRBD1. Germline CDR1 reads SNHLY; CDR2 reads FYNNEI. The CDR3 extends over 15 amino acids. V shed 0 bases and J 5 bases; nucleotides not matched to a gene: 6. The CDR3 region is CASSEAGQGPNEQYF. The CDR3 DNA reads as TGTGCCAGCAGTGAAGCCGGACAGGGTCCCAACGAGCAGTACTTC.

This clone was observed a single time. The chain uses TRBV9 and TRBJ2-7, with 9 bases aligning to TRBD2. Germline values: CDR1 SGDLS, CDR2 YYNGEE. This CDR3 spans 15 amino acids. J was trimmed by 6 bases and V by 3 bases; bases with no gene match: 10. This chain's CDR3 is CASSAYSGLAGEQYF. CDR3 sequence (DNA): TGTGCCAGCAGCGCGTACTCGGGACTAGCAGGCGAGCAGTACTTC. Variable domain in full (rest from reference TRBV9 and TRBJ2-7): DSGVTQTPKHLITATGQRVTLRCSPRSGDLSVYWYQQSLDQGLQFLIQYYNGEERAKGNILERFSAQQFPDLHSELNLSSLELGDSALYFCASSAYSGLAGEQYFGPGTRLTVT.

V gene TRBV5-1 combines with J gene TRBJ2-3, with 8 bases lining up with TRBD1. Trimming at V came to 2 bases and at J to 1 base, leaving 12 bases not matched to a gene. The CDR3 has 18 amino acids. From germline, CDR1 is SGHRS and CDR2 YFSETQ. CDR3 bases: TGCGCCAGCAGCTTAATCGGACAGGGAATGTGGCGCACAGATACGCAGTATTTT. Protein sequence: CASSLIGQGMWRTDTQYF.

This chain connects TRBV7-7 to TRBJ2-5; D might be TRBD2 (7 bases). The V gene lost 4 bases and the J gene lost 5 bases, with 14 bases spanning the gap. This CDR3 has 14 residues. CDR1 SSHAT and CDR2 FNYEAQ come from the germline V gene (reference sequence). The CDR3 DNA follows: TGTGCCAGCAGCTCAACGGGGGGACACGAGACCCAGTACTTC. Translation: CASSSTGGHETQYF.

V and J are TRBV6-1 and TRBJ1-2; the D gene is possibly TRBD1 (6 bases). Trimming left V 1 base short and J 4 bases short, with 13 bases between. The CDR3 is 15 amino acids. Germline values: CDR1 MNHNS, CDR2 SASEGT. This CDR3 is CASSEVGGAGYGYTF. The CDR3 DNA is TGTGCCAGCAGTGAAGTGGGGGGGGCAGGCTATGGCTACACCTTC.

This clone turned up a few times. The chain joins TRBV6-5 to TRBJ2-7, with no clear D. This CDR3 region has 13 residues. The germline gives CDR1 MNHEY, CDR2 SVGAGI. Deletions cut 7 bases from V and 2 bases from J, with 12 bases between. CDR3 in DNA: TGTGCCAGCATGCAACTACGACCCTACGAGCAGTACTTC. This sequence encodes CASMQLRPYEQYF.

This chain links TRBV11-2 with TRBJ2-4; 10 nucleotides line up with TRBD2. The CDR3 has 16 residues. The germline V gene encodes CDR1 SGHAT and CDR2 FQNNGV. The V gene end was trimmed by 5 bases and the J gene end by 6 bases; junction bases not matched to a gene: 10. The CDR3 spells CASSNLAGAVRNIQYF. The DNA of the CDR3 is TGTGCCAGCAGCAACCTAGCGGGAGCAGTAAGAAACATTCAGTACTTC.

The rearrangement uses TRBV19 and TRBJ1-1, with D unresolved. Germline V CDR1 and CDR2: LNHDA, SQIVND (reference sequence). The CDR3 is 15 amino acids. Between the trimmed V and J ends, which lost 0 bases and 1 base, there was a span of 9 bases. CDR3 region: CASSIEVLRNTEAFF. CDR3 in DNA: TGTGCCAGTAGTATAGAGGTGCTAAGGAACACTGAAGCTTTCTTT.

The V gene is TRBV7-9, the J gene TRBJ2-7; 10 bases match TRBD2. Per the germline V gene, CDR1 is SEHNR and CDR2 is FQNEAQ (reference sequence). J gave up 3 bases and V 5 bases, and 4 bases lay outside the gene matches. The CDR3 covers 14 residues. CDR3 nucleotide sequence: TGTGCCAGCAGCCTGACTAGCGGGTACTACGAGCAGTACTTC. The encoded protein is CASSLTSGYYEQYF.

J is TRBJ2-7 and V is TRBV5-1; the D gene is possibly TRBD1 (6 bases). The CDR3 loop spans 15 amino acids. The germline V gene has CDR1 SGHRS and CDR2 YFSETQ. The V gene lost 3 bases and the J gene lost 2 bases, with 15 bases spanning the gap. The CDR3 bases are TGCGCCAGCAGCTGGGGGCACTCGGAAACCTACGAGCAGTACTTC. Its translation is CASSWGHSETYEQYF. The full variable domain, its missing parts supplied by reference TRBV5-1 and TRBJ2-7, is KAGVTQTPRYLIKTRGQQVTLSCSPISGHRSVSWYQQTPGQGLQFLFEYFSETQRNKGNFPGRFSGRQFSNSRSEMNVSTLELGDSALYLCASSWGHSETYEQYFGPGTRLTVT.

The gene calls are TRBV18 and TRBJ2-2; D not certain. The germline V gene has CDR1 KGHSH and CDR2 LQKENI. V was shortened by 3 bases and J by 3 bases, with 11 bases between the two germline ends. The CDR3 extends over 15 amino acids. This chain's CDR3 is CASSPAPKHTGELFF. The CDR3 nucleotides are TGTGCCAGCTCACCGGCCCCAAAACACACCGGGGAGCTGTTTTTT.

There are a few counts of this clone. The V gene is TRBV4-3, the J gene TRBJ1-4, with no clear D. Germline-derived CDR1 and CDR2 are LGHNA and YSLEER. V lost 0 bases and J 4 bases, leaving 9 bases between the germline ends. The length of the CDR3 is 15 residues. The DNA for the CDR3 is TGCGCCAGCAGCCAAGATACGGGATTTAATGAAAAACTGTTTTTT. This gives the protein CASSQDTGFNEKLFF.

The V and J genes are TRBV3-1 (or the pseudogene TRBV3-2) and TRBJ1-4, with D uncertain. This CDR3 is built from 12 residues. CDR1 and CDR2 from the germline V gene are LGHDT and YNNKEL (reference sequence). Trimming cost V 1 base and J 12 bases, with 9 bases left between them. CDR3 in DNA: TGTGCCAGCAGCCAAGCCCGGAGGGAACTGTTTTTT. It codes for CASSQARRELFF.

This chain uses TRBV21-1 with TRBJ2-7; TRBD1 is the table's D call, not checked against the DNA. TRBV21-1 has pseudogene status. The length of the CDR3 is 15 residues. The CDR3 coding sequence is TGTGCCAGCAGCGATCGCAGGGGGCCTTCCTACGAGCAGTACTTC. Encoded protein: CASSDRRGPSYEQYF.

The rearrangement links TRBV10-2 to TRBJ1-4; D possibly corresponds to TRBD1 (6 bases). With 4 bases removed from V and 0 bases from J, the gap between germline ends came to 15 bases. This CDR3 spans 17 amino acids. The germline gives CDR1 WSHSY, CDR2 SAAADI. In DNA form, the CDR3 reads TGCGCCAGCAGTGGCAAGACAGGAGATCCAACTAATGAAAAACTGTTTTTT. Encoded protein: CASSGKTGDPTNEKLFF.

This chain links TRBV5-5 with TRBJ2-3, with D maybe TRBD1 (6 bases). Germline V gene data show CDR1 as SGHKS and CDR2 as YYEKEE (reference sequence). V dropped 5 bases and J dropped 13 bases, with 17 bases sitting between them. The CDR3 runs 12 residues. CDR3 coding DNA: TGTGCCAGCAGATCGCCCGGGACACAAGAGTATTTT. Translated, it gives CASRSPGTQEYF.